The next 9 T cell receptor beta chains were all read from a single sample in a study of blood T cell repertoires in COVID-19. Libraries were prepared by immunoSEQ multiplex PCR; TCRdb keeps only in-frame clonotypes and omits some of them. The sample yields some 100,000 clones, about nine tenths seen once. Sequenced sample: peripheral blood. Every receptor here comes from a man in his fifties or sixties with acute or convalescent COVID-19.

The rearrangement uses TRBV13 and TRBJ2-5, with D perhaps matching TRBD2 (6 bases). The CDR3 consists of 12 residues. CDR1 is PRHDT and CDR2 is FYEKMQ in the germline V gene (reference sequence). V lost 5 bases and J 7 bases, leaving 11 bases between the germline ends. The CDR3 DNA reads as TGTGCCAGCAGCCCCCACGGGGGGACCCAGTACTTC. Its translation: CASSPHGGTQYF.

The chain combines TRBV9 with TRBJ1-5; D call uncertain. V gave up 1 base and J gave up 4 bases, with 15 bases separating them. CDR1 and CDR2 (germline): SGDLS, YYNGEE. The CDR3 totals 16 residues. In DNA, the CDR3 is TGTGCCAGCAGCGTAAGGTTGGGCACAAGGAATCAGCCCCAGCATTTT. Residues: CASSVRLGTRNQPQHF.

CDR3 nucleotide sequence: TGTGCCAGCAGCTTATTTCGGGGGGGCGCAGCCGCTGGCTACACCTTC. This translates into CASSLFRGGAAAGYTF. The chain has TRBV7-9 and TRBJ1-2; weak D call: TRBD1 (6 bases). Germline assignment: CDR1 SEHNR and CDR2 FQNEAQ (reference sequence). The CDR3 has 16 residues. Trimming stripped 2 bases from V and 7 bases from J, with 20 bases between.

The V and J genes are TRBV12-5 and TRBJ2-5; 9 nucleotides align to TRBD1. Trimming took 5 bases from V and 4 from J; bases not matched to a gene: 8. The germline CDR1 and CDR2 sequences are LGHNT and FRNRAP. The CDR3 runs to 15 residues. CDR3 sequence (DNA): TGTGCTAGTGGTCCCGGGGACAGGGAGGCAGAGACCCAGTACTTC. Translation gives CASGPGDREAETQYF. Together with reference TRBV12-5 and TRBJ2-5, the CDR3 gives the full variable domain: DARVTQTPRHKVTEMGQEVTMRCQPILGHNTVFWYRQTMMQGLELLAYFRNRAPLDDSGMPKDRFSAEMPDATLATLKIQPSEPRDSAVYFCASGPGDREAETQYFGPGTRLLVL.

This chain connects TRBV5-6 to TRBJ2-7; TRBD1 matches at 7 bases. Per the germline V gene, CDR1 is SGHDT and CDR2 is YYEEEE. CDR3 size: 13 residues. V was clipped by 4 bases and J by 5 bases; unmatched bases: 6. The CDR3 protein is CASSPTGFDEQYF. For the CDR3, the DNA is TGTGCCAGCAGCCCGACAGGGTTCGACGAGCAGTACTTC.

V and J are TRBV29-1 and TRBJ2-3, with TRBD1 as a possible D gene (6 bases). This CDR3 has 14 residues. CDR1 is SQVTM, CDR2 ANQGSEA, per germline. Between the trimmed V and J ends, which lost 3 bases and 0 bases, there was a span of 10 bases. CDR3 region: CSVDRGASTDTQYF. DNA of the CDR3: TGCAGCGTTGACAGGGGAGCTAGCACAGATACGCAGTATTTT.

V is TRBV19 and J is TRBJ1-2; D is possibly TRBD1 (5 bases). The CDR3 is made up of 13 amino acids. CDR1 is LNHDA and CDR2 is SQIVND in the germline V gene (reference sequence). The V end was cut by 5 bases, the J end by 4 bases, with 11 bases between. CDR3 protein: CASSPGGLYGYTF. For the CDR3, the DNA is TGTGCCAGTAGTCCGGGGGGTCTCTATGGCTACACCTTC.

The J gene is TRBJ2-3, the V gene TRBV15, with 11 nucleotides matching TRBD2. Per germline, CDR1 LNHNV and CDR2 YYDKDF (reference sequence). The junction had 9 bases not matched to a gene; V was cut back by 5 bases and J by 5 bases. The CDR3 length is 16 residues. CDR3 coding DNA: TGTGCCACCAGCCCCCTGACTAGCGGGATAGGAGATACGCAGTATTTT. This translates into CATSPLTSGIGDTQYF.

This clone was seen more than once but under ten times. V gene TRBV5-1 combines with J gene TRBJ1-2, with TRBD1 matching over 9 bases. The ends lost 4 bases at V and 7 bases at J; junction bases unmatched: 14. CDR1 is SGHRS, CDR2 YFSETQ, per germline. The CDR3 totals 16 residues. CDR3 residues: CASSPGQGPFQSGYTF. The CDR3 DNA sequence: TGCGCCAGCAGCCCCGGACAGGGGCCCTTCCAGAGTGGCTACACCTTC.